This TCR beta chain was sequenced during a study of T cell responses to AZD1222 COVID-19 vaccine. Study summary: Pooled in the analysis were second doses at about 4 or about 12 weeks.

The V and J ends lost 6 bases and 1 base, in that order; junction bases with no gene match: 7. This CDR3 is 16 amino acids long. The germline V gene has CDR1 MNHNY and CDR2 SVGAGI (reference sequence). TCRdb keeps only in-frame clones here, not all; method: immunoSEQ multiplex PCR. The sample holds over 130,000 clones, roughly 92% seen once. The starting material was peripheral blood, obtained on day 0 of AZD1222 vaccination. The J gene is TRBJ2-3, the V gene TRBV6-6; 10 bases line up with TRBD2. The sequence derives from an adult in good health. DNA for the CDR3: TGTGCCAGCAGGTGGACTAGCGGAGGGGGCACAGATACGCAGTATTTT. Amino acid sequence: CASRWTSGGGTDTQYF.